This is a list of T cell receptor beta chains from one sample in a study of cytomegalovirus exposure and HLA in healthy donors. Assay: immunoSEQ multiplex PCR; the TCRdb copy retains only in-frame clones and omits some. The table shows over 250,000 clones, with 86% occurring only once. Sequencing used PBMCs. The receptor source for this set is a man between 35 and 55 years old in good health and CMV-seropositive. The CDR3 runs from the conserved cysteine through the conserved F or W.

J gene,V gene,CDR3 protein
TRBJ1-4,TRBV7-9,CATGRGITGDEKLFF
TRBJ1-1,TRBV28,CASSLSGQSYTEAFF
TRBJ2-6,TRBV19,CASSIRGGANVLTF
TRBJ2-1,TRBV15,CATSKQGQNEQFF
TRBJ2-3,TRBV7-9,CASSSPGLAGEGADTQYF
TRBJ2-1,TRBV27,CASSPGTSGRYEQFF
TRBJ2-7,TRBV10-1,CASSESILGGTGAYEQYF
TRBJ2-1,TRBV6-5,CASMGGAFSYNEQFF
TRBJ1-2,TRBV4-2,CASSQEDYGYTF
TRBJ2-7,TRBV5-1,CASSTGTSGNEQYF
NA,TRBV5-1,CASSVTSGSVYEQYF
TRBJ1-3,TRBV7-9,CASSLAIGTRRNTIYF
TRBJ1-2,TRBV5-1,CASSLGTGEGYGYTF
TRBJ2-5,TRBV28,CASSPPQGAGETQYF
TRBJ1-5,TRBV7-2,CASSLTGTGGQPQHF
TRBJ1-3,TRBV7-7,CASSPGQGAGNTIYF
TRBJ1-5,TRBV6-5,CASSYSQGWDQPQHF
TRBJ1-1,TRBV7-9,CSSSLTREDTEAFF
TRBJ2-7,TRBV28,CASSLFGTAYEQYF
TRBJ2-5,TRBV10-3,CAISEPLAGLTLQETQYF
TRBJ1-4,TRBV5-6,CASSLARGQKKLFF
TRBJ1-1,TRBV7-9,CASSPGVQTEAFF
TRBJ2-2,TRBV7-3,CASSYTSGSGELFF
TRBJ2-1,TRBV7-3,CASSPWGPYNEQFF
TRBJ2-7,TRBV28,CASSLSISLEQYF
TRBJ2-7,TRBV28,CASRSQLAIFYEQYF
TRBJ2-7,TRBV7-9,CASSRAGGVNEQYF
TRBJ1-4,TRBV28,CASSLGGQGDEKLFF
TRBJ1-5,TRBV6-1,CASSEVPDRGRQPQHF